Each of the 2 T cell receptor beta chains below was sequenced from the same sample in a study of T-cell memory formation after mild COVID-19. MiXCR, applied by TCRdb to the 5' RACE reads, yields one record per CDR3 protein. The table records approximately 210,000 distinct CDR3 sequences, 27% of them present only once. Specimen: PBMCs or a T cell subset sorted from them (not recorded which). Receptors originate from an adult woman who had mild COVID-19 (a few samples of this study predate the infection). Cell type and time point are not known.

This clonotype turned up a few times. The J gene is TRBJ1-2, the V gene TRBV11-2, with 10 bases identical to TRBD1. The trim removed 6 bases at V and 4 bases at J, leaving 35 bases unmatched. The V gene's germline CDR1 is SGHAT and CDR2 FQNNGV. The CDR3 is 24 amino acids. This CDR3 is CASRKLRKEYRDRGLLPIGYGYTF. The CDR3 DNA reads TGTGCCAGCAGAAAACTACGAAAGGAGTACCGGGACAGGGGCCTTCTCCCGATCGGCTATGGCTACACCTTC.

Only a few counts were recorded for this clonotype. The chain joins TRBV20-1 to TRBJ2-1; D unresolved. The CDR3 contains 15 residues. Germline CDR1 reads DFQATT; CDR2 reads SNEGSKA (reference sequence). The germline V and J ends were trimmed by 6 bases and 0 bases, with 15 bases remaining between them. CDR3 in amino acids: CSASPVSLSYNEQFF. The CDR3 DNA reads TGCAGTGCCTCTCCGGTTTCCCTCTCCTACAATGAGCAGTTCTTC.